The text below deals with one T cell receptor (beta chain). The antigen is unknown. This CDR3 contains 12 residues. Trimming stripped 2 bases from V and 11 bases from J, with 7 bases between. Germline CDR1 reads LNHDA; CDR2 reads SQIVND (reference sequence). This sample was taken from a study of cytomegalovirus exposure and HLA in healthy donors. Study-wide context: It was reported in a later analysis that the 120 validation repertoires used the same platform as the roughly 670 first-cohort repertoires.

Generated by immunoSEQ multiplex PCR, the TCRdb table keeps only in-frame clones and is missing some. The top ten clones hold about 2.8% of a sample with some 200,000 clones, about 80% of them seen once. Study-wide results and caveats: Despite most TCR sequences being rare, some public TCRs occurred in many donors. The study recorded over 150 TCR beta chains that were cytomegalovirus-associated. In vitro experiments confirmed that three CMV-associated chains were specific for CMV antigens.

Sequencing was carried out using PBMCs. This TCR derives from a woman aged 18-30 years in good health and CMV-seropositive. The rearrangement links TRBV19 to TRBJ1-6; D gene uncertain. Written as DNA, the CDR3 is TGTGCCAGTAGTATACCGGGGACACCCCTCCACTTT. Residues: CASSIPGTPLHF.